These T cell receptor beta chains were read from a single sample in a study of technical replicates of blood from a handful of donors. Data came from immunoSEQ multiplex PCR; TCRdb stores just in-frame clones and leaves some out. The sample includes about 66,000 clones, roughly nine tenths seen only once; the top ten take about 4.9%. The sequenced sample was PBMCs. The source of these receptors is a human donor in good health. Some clones in this sample may be carry-over from other donors' samples. Each CDR3 is given with its conserved first and last residue. The D gene is left open where the match is weak. Size values are once, few and many counts, or a class for expanded clones, and some rows have none.

few,TRBD1,TRBJ1-2,TRBV6-5,TGTGCCAGCAGTTCGGGACAGGGATACTATGGCTACACCTTC,CASSSGQGYYGYTF
NA,NA,TRBJ2-3,TRBV10-3,TGTGCCATCGGGGGGGGCGGCCTCACAGATACGCAGTATTTT,CAIGGGGLTDTQYF
NA,NA,TRBJ2-7,TRBV18,TGTGCCAGCTCACAACAACAGGGTCCCTACGAGCAGTACTTC,CASSQQQGPYEQYF
NA,TRBD1,TRBJ1-6,TRBV7-2,TGTGCCAGCAGCTTATCAGGGGGTAATTCACCCCTCCACTTT,CASSLSGGNSPLHF
NA,NA,TRBJ1-3,TRBV4-1,TGCGCCAGCAGCCAAGAATGGGCCAGAAACACCATATATTTT,CASSQEWARNTIYF
NA,NA,TRBJ1-1,TRBV7-3,TGTGCCAGCAGCCTGACAGGCCGGTCGGGCACTGAAGCTTTCTTT,CASSLTGRSGTEAFF
NA,TRBD2,TRBJ2-4,TRBV13,TGTGCCAGCAGCTCCTCTCGGGAGGGAAGGGGACACAGAAACATTCAGTACTTC,CASSSSREGRGHRNIQYF
NA,TRBD2,TRBJ2-1,TRBV19,TGTGCCAGTAGTGAGAGGACTAGCGGGGGTAATGAGCAGTTCTTC,CASSERTSGGNEQFF
NA,TRBD2,TRBJ2-3,TRBV28,TGTGCCAGCAGTTTGGGGGGGATCGTCACAGATACGCAGTATTTT,CASSLGGIVTDTQYF
NA,TRBD2,TRBJ2-3,TRBV13,TGTGCCAGCAGCCCGGGGACTAGCGGGAGAGGCTCAGATACGCAGTATTTT,CASSPGTSGRGSDTQYF
NA,TRBD2,TRBJ2-1,TRBV10-3,TGTGCCATCAGTGAGTTTAGCGGGGGTTACAATGAGCAGTTCTTC,CAISEFSGGYNEQFF
NA,NA,TRBJ1-1,TRBV5-1,TGCGCCAGCAGCTTGGCCGTCAATCTCCCGGGGACTGAAGCTTTCTTT,CASSLAVNLPGTEAFF
NA,NA,TRBJ2-7,TRBV27,TGTGCCAGCAGCCCGGAGGGCCGAGTCTCTCTGTACGAGCAGTACTTC,CASSPEGRVSLYEQYF
NA,TRBD1,TRBJ1-1,TRBV19,TGTGCCAGTAGTATGGGGACTGGACAGGGGGCTAAGCCGAACACTGAAGCTTTCTTT,CASSMGTGQGAKPNTEAFF